This T cell receptor beta chain is drawn from a study of long-term antiretroviral therapy in people with HIV. On the study more broadly: Collection dates of the earliest samples fall about a decade before the 2015 immediate-ART recommendation. Study-wide points: The clones with expansion before ART were dominant in the repertoire at all time points. HIV repertoires spanned tighter CDR3 length ranges than controls did.

In regard to this clone: Its antigen is unknown.

The assay, immunoSEQ v3.0, was run at survey level. This table comes from immunoSEQ multiplex PCR, and its TCRdb copy is limited to in-frame clones, with some not included. The data contain tens of thousands of clones, around 81% of them singletons. Unmatched junction bases numbered 7, after V lost 4 bases and J lost 4 bases. Germline V gene lookup returns CDR1 SGHDN and CDR2 FVKESK. There are 14 residues in the CDR3. This material consisted of unsorted PBMCs, taken 0.1 years before starting antiretroviral therapy. This TCR was recovered from a man in his forties or fifties with HIV. The chain joins TRBV14 to TRBJ2-7; 7 bases are a match to TRBD2. CDR3 amino acids: CASSLRDYNYEQYF. CDR3 nucleotide sequence: TGTGCCAGCAGCCTCCGGGACTATAATTACGAGCAGTACTTC.